This T cell receptor (beta chain) came from a study of cytomegalovirus exposure and HLA in healthy donors. Donors were nominally healthy when sampled, though unrecorded immune exposures were likely. PCR primers comprised 60 Vbeta and 13 Jbeta primers. Produced via immunoSEQ multiplex PCR; TCRdb's table is partial and in-frame only. The sample consists of 180,000 or so clones, more than 65% of them appearing once. With 4 bases clipped from V and 6 bases from J, the junction kept 11 bases outside the gene matches. Germline lookup yields CDR1 SGHRS and CDR2 YFSETQ. The CDR3 covers 16 residues. The receptor was isolated from a male donor in good health and CMV-seronegative. V usage is TRBV5-1 and J usage is TRBJ2-7; 12 nucleotides agree with TRBD2. Input material: PBMCs. The CDR3 spells CASSPGLAGLRGEQYF. The DNA for the CDR3 is TGCGCCAGCAGCCCGGGACTAGCGGGCCTCCGGGGCGAGCAGTACTTC. Full variable domain (rest looked up from reference TRBV5-1 and TRBJ2-7): KAGVTQTPRYLIKTRGQQVTLSCSPISGHRSVSWYQQTPGQGLQFLFEYFSETQRNKGNFPGRFSGRQFSNSRSEMNVSTLELGDSALYLCASSPGLAGLRGEQYFGPGTRLTVT.